The rows below give T cell receptor beta chains drawn from one sample of a study of control samples from healthy donors and cancer patients. Profiling relied on immunoSEQ multiplex PCR, and the TCRdb table lists in-frame clones only, not all of them. The table lists approximately 120,000 clones, over 75% of them singletons. Sequencing was carried out using blood. These receptors all stem from a young man in good health. CDR3s include the opening cysteine and the closing phenylalanine or tryptophan. Each record gives: CDR3 length, D gene, V gene, J gene, CDR3 protein. A D gene is named only where the DNA matches it firmly.

len: 19; d_gene: NA; v_gene: TRBV28; j_gene: TRBJ1-2; CDR3aa: CASSSNRDGPGRPNYGYTF
len: 17; d_gene: TRBD1; v_gene: TRBV7-2; j_gene: TRBJ1-5; CDR3aa: CASSLNRGMFSNQPQHF
len: 15; d_gene: TRBD2; v_gene: TRBV7-3; j_gene: TRBJ2-3; CDR3aa: CASTRTSGRQDTQYF
len: 14; d_gene: NA; v_gene: TRBV18; j_gene: TRBJ1-2; CDR3aa: CASSPGEGKGGYTF
len: 12; d_gene: NA; v_gene: TRBV7-9; j_gene: TRBJ1-2; CDR3aa: CASSPRTDGYTF
len: 17; d_gene: NA; v_gene: TRBV6-2/TRBV6-3; j_gene: TRBJ1-1; CDR3aa: CASSYSRVWGRGAEAFF
len: 14; d_gene: NA; v_gene: TRBV19; j_gene: TRBJ1-5; CDR3aa: CASSTGTSNQPQHF
len: 14; d_gene: TRBD1; v_gene: TRBV5-4; j_gene: TRBJ1-2; CDR3aa: CASSIDRGGNGYTF
len: 15; d_gene: NA; v_gene: TRBV28; j_gene: TRBJ1-6; CDR3aa: CASSPRRRGNSPLHF
len: 18; d_gene: NA; v_gene: TRBV7-9; j_gene: TRBJ1-4; CDR3aa: CASSQLPPPTGLNEKLFF